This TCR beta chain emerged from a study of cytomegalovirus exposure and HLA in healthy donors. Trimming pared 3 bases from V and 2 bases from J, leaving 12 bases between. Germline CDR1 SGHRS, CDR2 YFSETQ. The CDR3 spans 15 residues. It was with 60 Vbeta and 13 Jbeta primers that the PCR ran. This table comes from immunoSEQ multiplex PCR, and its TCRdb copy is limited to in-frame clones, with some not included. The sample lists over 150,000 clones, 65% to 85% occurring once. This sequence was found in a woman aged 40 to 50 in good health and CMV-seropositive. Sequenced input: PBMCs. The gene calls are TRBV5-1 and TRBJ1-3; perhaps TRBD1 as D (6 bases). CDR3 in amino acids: CASSSRDTPGNTIYF. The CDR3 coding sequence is TGCGCCAGCAGCTCCCGGGACACACCTGGAAACACCATATATTTT.